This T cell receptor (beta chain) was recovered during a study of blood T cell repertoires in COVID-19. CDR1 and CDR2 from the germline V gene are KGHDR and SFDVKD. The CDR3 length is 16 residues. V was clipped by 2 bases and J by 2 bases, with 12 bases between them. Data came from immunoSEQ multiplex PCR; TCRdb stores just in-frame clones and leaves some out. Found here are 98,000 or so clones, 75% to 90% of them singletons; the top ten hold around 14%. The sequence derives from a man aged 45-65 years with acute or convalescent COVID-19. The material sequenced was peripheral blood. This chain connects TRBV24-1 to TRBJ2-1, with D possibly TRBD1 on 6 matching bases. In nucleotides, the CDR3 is TGTGCCACCAGTGATTGGTCCAGGGGTCCCTACAATGAGCAGTTCTTC. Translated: CATSDWSRGPYNEQFF.